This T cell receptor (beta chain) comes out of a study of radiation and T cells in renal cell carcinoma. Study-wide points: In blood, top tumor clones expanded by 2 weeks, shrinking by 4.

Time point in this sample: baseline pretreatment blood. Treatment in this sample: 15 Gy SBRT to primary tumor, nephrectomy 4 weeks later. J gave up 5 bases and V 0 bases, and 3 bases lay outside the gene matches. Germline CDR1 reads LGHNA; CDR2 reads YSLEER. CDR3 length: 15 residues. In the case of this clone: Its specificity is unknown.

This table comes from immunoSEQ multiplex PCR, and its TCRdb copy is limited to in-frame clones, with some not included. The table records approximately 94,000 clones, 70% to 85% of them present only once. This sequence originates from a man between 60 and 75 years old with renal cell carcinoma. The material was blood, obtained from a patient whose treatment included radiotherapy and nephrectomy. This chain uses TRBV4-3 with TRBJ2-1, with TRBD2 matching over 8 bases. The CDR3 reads CASSQDGRDHNEQFF. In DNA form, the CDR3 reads TGCGCCAGCAGCCAAGACGGGAGGGATCACAATGAGCAGTTCTTC.